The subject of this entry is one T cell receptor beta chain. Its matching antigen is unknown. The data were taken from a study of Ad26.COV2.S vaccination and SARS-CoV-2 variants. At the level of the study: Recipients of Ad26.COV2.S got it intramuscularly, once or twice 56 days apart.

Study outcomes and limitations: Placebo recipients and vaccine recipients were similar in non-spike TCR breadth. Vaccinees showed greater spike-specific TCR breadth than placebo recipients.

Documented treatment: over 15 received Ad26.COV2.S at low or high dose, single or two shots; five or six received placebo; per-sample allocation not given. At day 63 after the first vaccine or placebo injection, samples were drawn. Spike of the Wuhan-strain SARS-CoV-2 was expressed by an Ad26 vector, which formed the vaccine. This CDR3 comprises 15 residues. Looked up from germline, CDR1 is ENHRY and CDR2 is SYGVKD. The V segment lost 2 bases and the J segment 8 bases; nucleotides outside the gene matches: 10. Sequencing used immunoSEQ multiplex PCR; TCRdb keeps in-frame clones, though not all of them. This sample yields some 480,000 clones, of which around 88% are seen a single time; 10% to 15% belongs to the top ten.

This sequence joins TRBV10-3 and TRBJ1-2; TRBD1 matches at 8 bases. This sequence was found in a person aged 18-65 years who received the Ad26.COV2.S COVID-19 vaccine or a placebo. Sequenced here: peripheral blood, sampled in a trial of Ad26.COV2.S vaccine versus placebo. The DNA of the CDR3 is TGTGCCATCAGTGAGACAAGGACAGGGCCGGGCGGCTACACCTTC. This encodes CAISETRTGPGGYTF.